This T cell receptor beta chain was recovered during a study of T-cell memory formation after mild COVID-19. Whole-study findings and limits: In pre-infection memory, a portion of responding clones appeared, which suggested that cross-reactive memory joined.

cDNA libraries for TCR alpha and TCR beta, carrying sample barcodes and UMIs, came from 5'RACE with constant-segment primers. TCRdb re-called the 5' RACE reads with MiXCR, one entry per CDR3 protein. This sample yields some 150,000 distinct CDR3 sequences, of which almost 25% are seen a single time; roughly a quarter belongs to the top ten. Unmatched junction bases numbered 13, after V lost 7 bases and J lost 5 bases. The CDR3 loop spans 16 amino acids. A remark on this clonotype: The antigen remains undetermined.

This sequence joins TRBV12-3 or TRBV12-4 and TRBJ1-5; TRBD1 aligns across 8 bases. The receptor was derived from an adult woman who had mild COVID-19 (a few samples of this study predate the infection). Cell type and time point are not known. Sequencing used PBMCs or a T cell subset sorted from them (not recorded which). In DNA form, the CDR3 reads TGTGCCAGCACCCTACGTGTTGGGACAGGATATCAGCCCCAGCATTTT. Protein sequence: CASTLRVGTGYQPQHF.